The rows below give T cell receptor beta chains drawn from one sample of a study of cytomegalovirus exposure and HLA in healthy donors. Profiled with immunoSEQ multiplex PCR; TCRdb holds only in-frame clones, not every one. Found here are a few hundred thousand clones, about 93% of them singletons; the top ten hold 1.5% to 2%. Sample: PBMCs. These receptors came from a girl aged 2 to 10 in good health and CMV-seronegative. CDR3s include the opening cysteine and the closing phenylalanine or tryptophan. Each record gives: CDR3 DNA, CDR3 protein, J gene, D gene, clone size, CDR3 length, V gene. D genes are given only for firm matches. The size field is filled for only some rows; it gives once, few, many or a size class.

CDR3 DNA: TGCGCCAGCAGCTTTTACAACTCCTACGAGCAGTACTTC
CDR3 protein: CASSFYNSYEQYF
J gene: TRBJ2-7
D gene: NA
clone size: NA
CDR3 length: 13
V gene: TRBV5-1

CDR3 DNA: TGTGCTAGCAGCCCGGGGGTCGGGCGAGGGCAGTACTTC
CDR3 protein: CASSPGVGRGQYF
J gene: TRBJ2-7
D gene: NA
clone size: NA
CDR3 length: 13
V gene: TRBV7-7

CDR3 DNA: TGCGCCAGCACCCCAGGGAGGGAAAAACTGTTTTTT
CDR3 protein: CASTPGREKLFF
J gene: TRBJ1-4
D gene: NA
clone size: NA
CDR3 length: 12
V gene: TRBV10-1

CDR3 DNA: TGTGCCAGCTCACCAGAGCTAGCGGGGGGAGCTGAGCAGTTCTTC
CDR3 protein: CASSPELAGGAEQFF
J gene: TRBJ2-1
D gene: TRBD2
clone size: NA
CDR3 length: 15
V gene: TRBV18

CDR3 DNA: TGTGCCAGCAGCTTAGCGGTACAGGGCGTTAGCACAGATACGCAGTATTTT
CDR3 protein: CASSLAVQGVSTDTQYF
J gene: TRBJ2-3
D gene: NA
clone size: NA
CDR3 length: 17
V gene: TRBV7-6

CDR3 DNA: TGCGCCAGCAGCCAAGAGGGAACAGCGGTTAATGAAAAACTGTTTTTT
CDR3 protein: CASSQEGTAVNEKLFF
J gene: TRBJ1-4
D gene: NA
clone size: NA
CDR3 length: 16
V gene: TRBV4-1

CDR3 DNA: TGTGCCAGCAGCACCGAGAGTGGCACCGGGGAGCTGTTTTTT
CDR3 protein: CASSTESGTGELFF
J gene: TRBJ2-2
D gene: NA
clone size: NA
CDR3 length: 14
V gene: TRBV11-2

CDR3 DNA: TGTGCCAGCAGTGAAGCCGCGGACAGGGGTTATGGGACCCAGTACTTC
CDR3 protein: CASSEAADRGYGTQYF
J gene: TRBJ2-5
D gene: TRBD1
clone size: NA
CDR3 length: 16
V gene: TRBV6-1

CDR3 DNA: TGTGCCAGCAGCGTAGAGGCACTACAAGAGACCCAGTACTTC
CDR3 protein: CASSVEALQETQYF
J gene: TRBJ2-5
D gene: NA
clone size: NA
CDR3 length: 14
V gene: TRBV9

CDR3 DNA: TGTGCCAGCAGTTTTGAGGGCAGGGGTGAGGGATTCGTCTACGAGCAGTACTTC
CDR3 protein: CASSFEGRGEGFVYEQYF
J gene: TRBJ2-7
D gene: NA
clone size: NA
CDR3 length: 18
V gene: TRBV27

CDR3 DNA: TGTGCCAGCAGCTGGGGGACAGGGCCTAACACTGAAGCTTTCTTT
CDR3 protein: CASSWGTGPNTEAFF
J gene: TRBJ1-1
D gene: TRBD1
clone size: NA
CDR3 length: 15
V gene: TRBV5-6

CDR3 DNA: TGTGCCAGCAGTTTCGCCGGGACAACACTCACAGATACGCAGTATTTT
CDR3 protein: CASSFAGTTLTDTQYF
J gene: TRBJ2-3
D gene: NA
clone size: NA
CDR3 length: 16
V gene: TRBV6-5

CDR3 DNA: TGTGCCAGTATTTCCGGGACAGGGGTCTCTGGGGCCAACGTCCTGACTTTC
CDR3 protein: CASISGTGVSGANVLTF
J gene: TRBJ2-6
D gene: TRBD1
clone size: NA
CDR3 length: 17
V gene: TRBV19

CDR3 DNA: TGTGCCAGCAGCTCTCTTCGGGTTGAGCAGTTCTTC
CDR3 protein: CASSSLRVEQFF
J gene: TRBJ2-1
D gene: NA
clone size: NA
CDR3 length: 12
V gene: TRBV5-4

CDR3 DNA: TGTGCCAGCAGCTCGCGGGGGGGCCTGCGGGGCGGTGAGCAGTTCTTC
CDR3 protein: CASSSRGGLRGGEQFF
J gene: TRBJ2-1
D gene: TRBD2
clone size: NA
CDR3 length: 16
V gene: TRBV7-3

CDR3 DNA: TGTGCCAGCACCCCACGGGACACCTCCTACGAGCAGTACTTC
CDR3 protein: CASTPRDTSYEQYF
J gene: TRBJ2-7
D gene: NA
clone size: NA
CDR3 length: 14
V gene: TRBV7-8

CDR3 DNA: TGCGCCAGCAGCCTTGAACTAGCGGGGGCAGATACGCAGTATTTT
CDR3 protein: CASSLELAGADTQYF
J gene: TRBJ2-3
D gene: TRBD2
clone size: NA
CDR3 length: 15
V gene: TRBV5-1

CDR3 DNA: TGTGCCAGCAGTCTCGGGACAGGGTCCGGGGAGCTGTTTTTT
CDR3 protein: CASSLGTGSGELFF
J gene: TRBJ2-2
D gene: TRBD1
clone size: once
CDR3 length: 14
V gene: TRBV11-3

CDR3 DNA: TGTGCCAGCAGTAGGAGGGATGGCTACACCTTC
CDR3 protein: CASSRRDGYTF
J gene: TRBJ1-2
D gene: NA
clone size: NA
CDR3 length: 11
V gene: TRBV2

CDR3 DNA: TGTGCCAGCAATCGCCGGGACAGTAAGGACGAGCAGTACTTC
CDR3 protein: CASNRRDSKDEQYF
J gene: TRBJ2-7
D gene: TRBD1
clone size: NA
CDR3 length: 14
V gene: TRBV6-6

CDR3 DNA: TGTGCCAGCAGGACAGGGATCTCGGCGGTTGAGCAGTTCTTC
CDR3 protein: CASRTGISAVEQFF
J gene: TRBJ2-1
D gene: TRBD1
clone size: NA
CDR3 length: 14
V gene: TRBV28

CDR3 DNA: TGTGCCAGTAGCCCGGGACTAGCGGACACCGGGGAGCTGTTTTTT
CDR3 protein: CASSPGLADTGELFF
J gene: TRBJ2-2
D gene: TRBD2
clone size: NA
CDR3 length: 15
V gene: TRBV19